The 32 T cell receptor beta chains below come from one sample, sequenced in a study of T cell repertoires in cytomegalovirus infection. TCRdb reprocessed the reads with MiXCR, giving one entry per CDR3 protein. This table has roughly 500,000 distinct CDR3 sequences, approximately 15% appearing once. Sequenced material: CD8+ T cells from PBMCs. Receptor source: a human donor in good health (CMV status not recorded). Some clones in this sample may be carry-over from other donors' samples.

The CDR3 DNA sequence: TGTGCCAGCAGCCAAGATTTACAGAGTAATCAGCCCCAGCATTTT. It is translated as CASSQDLQSNQPQHF. This chain links TRBV3-1 with TRBJ1-5; D ambiguous. The CDR3 length is 15 residues. Germline lookup yields CDR1 LGHDT and CDR2 YNNKEL (reference sequence). V was cut by 0 bases and J by 4 bases, with 10 bases left in between. The full variable domain, completed using reference TRBV3-1 and TRBJ1-5, is DTAVSQTPKYLVTQMGNDKSIKCEQNLGHDTMYWYKQDSKKFLKIMFSYNNKELIINETVPNRFSPKSPDKAHLNLHINSLELGDSAVYFCASSQDLQSNQPQHFGDGTRLSIL.

This clonotype was counted between two and nine times. The gene calls are TRBV5-1 and TRBJ2-1, with unresolved D. V was trimmed by 7 bases and J by 5 bases, leaving 16 bases between them. CDR3 length equals 14 residues. Looked up from germline, CDR1 is SGHRS and CDR2 is YFSETQ. The CDR3 protein is CASRLFSADNEQFF. The CDR3 nucleotides read TGCGCCAGCCGATTATTTTCCGCCGACAATGAGCAGTTCTTC.

This clonotype has at least ten counts. The chain carries TRBV6-5 and TRBJ1-5; D perhaps matches TRBD1 (5 bases). Germline CDR1 is MNHEY and CDR2 is SVGAGI. Trimming cost V 6 bases and J 6 bases, with 15 bases left between them. The CDR3 runs 14 residues. This CDR3 reads CASSGGGVSQPQHF. CDR3 nucleotides: TGTGCCAGCAGCGGGGGGGGGGTTTCTCAGCCCCAGCATTTT.

The chain combines TRBV27 with TRBJ2-3; TRBD2 matches at 9 bases. After removal of 3 bases from V and 3 bases from J, the junction contained 4 bases not matched to a gene. The CDR3 totals 15 residues. In germline, CDR1 is MNHEY, CDR2 SMNVEV (reference sequence). The CDR3: CASSFSGRTTDTQYF. The CDR3 bases are TGTGCCAGCAGTTTCAGCGGGAGGACTACAGATACGCAGTATTTT.

This clonotype has a count of ten or more. V and J are TRBV3-1 and TRBJ2-7, with a weak D call TRBD2 (6 bases). The CDR3 covers 14 residues. V was pared by 0 bases and J by 0 bases, with 6 bases between. Germline values: CDR1 LGHDT, CDR2 YNNKEL (reference sequence). CDR3 sequence reads: CASSQDGGSYEQYF. The CDR3, as DNA: TGTGCCAGCAGCCAAGACGGGGGCTCCTACGAGCAGTACTTC.

This clonotype was seen at least ten times. The CDR3 region has the DNA TGTGCCAGCAGTCTCCTGGGCGGGAGTTACGAGCAGTACTTC. It specifies CASSLLGGSYEQYF. The genes are TRBV7-6 and TRBJ2-7, with TRBD2 identical over 7 bases. V was clipped by 6 bases and J by 4 bases; unmatched bases: 9. The CDR3 is made up of 14 amino acids. Germline V gene lookup returns CDR1 SGHVS and CDR2 FNYEAQ. The full variable domain, rest sourced from reference TRBV7-6 and TRBJ2-7, is GAGVSQSPRYKVTKRGQDVALRCDPISGHVSLYWYRQALGQGPEFLTYFNYEAQQDKSGLPNDRFSAERPEGSISTLTIQRTEQRDSAMYRCASSLLGGSYEQYFGPGTRLTVT.

This clonotype was found a few times. The chain joins TRBV18 to TRBJ1-3; D might be TRBD1 (5 bases). The CDR3 spans 16 residues. Germline V gene sequence: CDR1 KGHSH, CDR2 LQKENI. V lost 0 bases, J lost 0 bases, and 9 bases lay in between. CDR3 region: CASSPPGGASGNTIYF. DNA for the CDR3: TGTGCCAGCTCACCACCGGGGGGTGCCTCTGGAAACACCATATATTTT.

This clonotype was detected ten times or more. The rearrangement uses TRBV11-2 and TRBJ2-7, with D unresolved. This CDR3 spans 17 amino acids. Germline assignment: CDR1 SGHAT and CDR2 FQNNGV. V lost 2 bases and J lost 2, with 19 bases in between. The CDR3 DNA reads as TGTGCCAGCAGCTTAAACTGGGCAGACCCCTTGGCCTACGAGCAGTACTTC. Amino acid sequence: CASSLNWADPLAYEQYF.

About this clonotype itself: The CDR3 ends on some other residue instead of the conserved phenylalanine or tryptophan, so this is likely a read error. The limits of the CDR3 on the DNA are not certain, so only TCRdb's listed CDR3 is given. This rearrangement joins TRBV7-6 to TRBJ2-1; the table calls TRBD2, which could not be checked here. The CDR3 is 15 amino acids long, termini counted. The germline CDR1 and CDR2 sequences are SGHVS and FNYEAQ. The CDR3: CASSLESGINNEQLL.

This clonotype was seen at least ten times. The J gene is TRBJ1-2, the V gene TRBV7-9, with 9 bases lining up with TRBD1. The CDR3 has 13 residues. Germline CDR1 and CDR2: SEHNR and FQNEAQ (reference sequence). V shed 5 bases, J shed 7 bases, and the junction held 5 bases outside the gene matches. CDR3 residues: CASSLGQGSGYTF. The CDR3 DNA is TGTGCCAGCAGCCTGGGACAGGGATCTGGCTACACCTTC.

This clonotype was seen repeatedly, ten times or more. This chain connects TRBV28 to TRBJ1-2; tentatively, D is TRBD1 (5 bases). V lost 6 bases and J 4 bases, leaving 15 bases between the germline ends. The CDR3 contains 14 residues. CDR1 and CDR2 (germline): MDHEN, SYDVKM. The CDR3 bases are TGTGCCAGCAGCCCCGCTGAAGGGGTCTATGGCTACACCTTC. It is translated as CASSPAEGVYGYTF.

This clonotype came up a few times. This rearrangement joins TRBV18 to TRBJ2-2; 7 bases align to TRBD1. V lost 4 bases to trimming and J lost 7 bases; unmatched junction nucleotides: 12. The CDR3 is 16 amino acids. Per the germline V gene, CDR1 is KGHSH and CDR2 is LQKENI. The CDR3 DNA follows: TGTGCCAGCTCACGGCCGACAGGGCCAAGTTTCGGGGAGCTGTTTTTT. Encoded protein: CASSRPTGPSFGELFF. The variable domain in full, completed from reference TRBV18 and TRBJ2-2, reads NAGVMQNPRHLVRRRGQEARLRCSPMKGHSHVYWYRQLPEEGLKFMVYLQKENIIDESGMPKERFSAEFPKEGPSILRIQQVVRGDSAAYFCASSRPTGPSFGELFFGEGSRLTVL.

The chain links TRBV11-2 to TRBJ1-1; D not certain. Trimming pared 10 bases from V and 0 bases from J, leaving 12 bases between. Germline CDR1 and CDR2: SGHAT and FQNNGV. The CDR3 runs 13 residues. For the CDR3, the DNA is TGTGCCACCTATCGGGGAATGAACACTGAAGCTTTCTTT. The encoded protein is CATYRGMNTEAFF.

This clonotype came up many times. The chain uses TRBV28 and TRBJ2-7; D might be TRBD2 (6 bases). V lost 7 bases and J 1 base, leaving 17 bases between the germline ends. Looked up from germline, CDR1 is MDHEN and CDR2 is SYDVKM. There are 15 residues in the CDR3. The chain's CDR3 is CASTPDGTPSYEQYF. The CDR3 nucleotides read TGTGCCAGCACCCCTGACGGGACTCCTTCCTACGAGCAGTACTTC.

This clonotype has a handful of counts. At one end, the junction sequence differs from germline, possibly due to a read error. The V and J genes are TRBV19 and TRBJ2-2; D unclear. The CDR3 is 12 residues long. Germline V lookup: CDR1 LNHDA, CDR2 SQIVND (reference sequence). CDR3 nucleotides: TGCGCGGCCCGGGTGGGCACCGGGGAGCTGTTTTTT. This gives the protein CAARVGTGELFF.

The CDR3 nucleotides are TGTGCCAGCAGCCAAGACTGGACGGAGCAGTACTTC. Translating gives CASSQDWTEQYF. The chain carries TRBV14 and TRBJ2-7, with D uncertain. Looked up from germline, CDR1 is SGHDN and CDR2 is FVKESK. The V end was cut by 0 bases, the J end by 7 bases, with 7 bases between. The CDR3 extends over 12 amino acids. Together with reference TRBV14 and TRBJ2-7, the CDR3 gives the full variable domain: EAGVTQFPSHSVIEKGQTVTLRCDPISGHDNLYWYRRVMGKEIKFLLHFVKESKQDESGMPNNRFLAERTGGTYSTLKVQPAELEDSGVYFCASSQDWTEQYFGPGTRLTVT.

The sample holds a few counts of this clonotype. This chain connects TRBV7-9 to TRBJ2-1; 7 bases map to TRBD1. The CDR3 runs 18 residues. The germline V gene has CDR1 SEHNR and CDR2 FQNEAQ (reference sequence). The V and J ends lost 5 bases and 2 bases, in that order; junction bases with no gene match: 15. CDR3 region: CASSPTADRLDPYNEQFF. CDR3 sequence (DNA): TGTGCCAGCAGCCCGACCGCGGACAGGTTAGACCCCTACAATGAGCAGTTCTTC.

This clonotype was counted at least ten times. The V and J genes are TRBV12-3 or TRBV12-4 and TRBJ2-7; TRBD1 matches at 8 bases. V was pared by 0 bases and J by 4 bases, with 5 bases of the junction left unmatched. The CDR3 has 15 residues. As DNA, the CDR3 is TGTGCCAGCAGTTTAGCGCCCCAGGGGGCTTACGAGCAGTACTTC. It translates to CASSLAPQGAYEQYF.

This clonotype occurred many times. DNA of the CDR3: TGTGCTAGTGGTTTGGCCCCGGGACAAGGGTTACGATACGAGCAGTACTTC. It codes for CASGLAPGQGLRYEQYF. J is TRBJ2-7 and V is TRBV12-5; TRBD1 is a possible D gene (6 bases). Germline loops: CDR1 LGHNT, CDR2 FRNRAP. V was cut by 1 base and J by 4 bases, with 20 bases left in between. The CDR3 is 17 residues long.

This clonotype showed up many times. The rearrangement joins TRBV19 to TRBJ1-6, with 9 positions matching TRBD1. CDR1 and CDR2 (germline): LNHDA, SQIVND (reference sequence). The CDR3 has 15 residues. V was clipped by 5 bases and J by 8 bases; unmatched bases: 7. CDR3 in DNA: TGTGCCAGTAGTTACAGGGGGCGCACAGATTCACCCCTCCACTTT. Translating it yields CASSYRGRTDSPLHF.

This clonotype has only a few counts. The chain employs TRBV19 and TRBJ2-7; 12 nucleotides match TRBD1. The trim removed 8 bases at V and 6 bases at J, leaving 11 bases unmatched. The V gene's germline CDR1 is LNHDA and CDR2 SQIVND (reference sequence). The CDR3 spans 15 residues. CDR3 bases: TGTGCCAGTGGGAGCCGGGGGACAGGGGGCCTCGAGCAGTACTTC. Protein sequence: CASGSRGTGGLEQYF.

The chain carries TRBV29-1 and TRBJ1-2; 8 bases align to TRBD1. The CDR3 runs to 13 residues. With V trimmed by 4 bases and J by 3 bases, 4 bases remained unmatched. Germline V gene lookup returns CDR1 SQVTM and CDR2 ANQGSEA. This CDR3 is CSVARGRYYGYTF. CDR3 nucleotide sequence: TGCAGCGTTGCCAGGGGGCGATACTATGGCTACACCTTC.

This clonotype was seen many times. The genes are TRBV13 and TRBJ1-1; D unclear. This CDR3 contains 14 residues. Germline V gene data show CDR1 as PRHDT and CDR2 as FYEKMQ (reference sequence). The germline V and J ends were trimmed by 5 bases and 5 bases, with 15 bases remaining between them. CDR3 nucleotides: TGTGCCAGCAGCCCGCCCTGGGCAAGGACTGAAGCTTTCTTT. Its protein product is CASSPPWARTEAFF.

This clonotype was observed a few times. The chain's CDR3 is CASSPLGGGGELFF. The CDR3 nucleotides read TGTGCCAGCAGCCCCCTCGGGGGGGGGGGGGAGCTGTTTTTT. This rearrangement joins TRBV7-3 to TRBJ2-2; 8 bases map to TRBD2. CDR3 length: 14 amino acids. The V gene's germline CDR1 is SGHTA and CDR2 FQGTGA. V trimming: 5 bases; J trimming: 8 bases; junction bases outside the gene matches: 7.

This clonotype was picked up many times. The chain carries TRBV7-6 and TRBJ2-1; 13 positions agree with TRBD2. CDR1 and CDR2 (germline): SGHVS, FNYEAQ. V shed 4 bases, J shed 7 bases, and the junction held 10 bases outside the gene matches. The CDR3 has 17 amino acids. The CDR3 loop is CASSSSGLAGFSNEQFF. The CDR3 DNA follows: TGTGCCAGCAGCTCCTCGGGACTAGCGGGGTTCTCAAATGAGCAGTTCTTC.

V and J are TRBV27 and TRBJ2-2; 8 positions agree with TRBD2. The CDR3 covers 21 residues. Germline-derived CDR1 and CDR2 are MNHEY and SMNVEV (reference sequence). With V trimmed by 1 base and J by 7 bases, 23 bases remained unmatched. CDR3 sequence: CASSLLAGWVLPRYHIGELFF. For the CDR3, the DNA is TGTGCCAGCAGTTTATTAGCGGGATGGGTCCTTCCCCGCTATCACATCGGGGAGCTGTTTTTT.

This clonotype was detected a few times. The CDR3 loop reads CASTNPQGTTDTQYF. The CDR3, as DNA: TGTGCCAGCACCAACCCGCAGGGTACCACAGATACGCAGTATTTT. V usage is TRBV2 and J usage is TRBJ2-3; possibly TRBD1 for D (5 bases). The V gene's germline CDR1 is SNHLY and CDR2 FYNNEI. CDR3 size: 15 residues. V lost 7 bases and J lost 2, with 16 bases in between.

Only a few counts were recorded for this clonotype. The chain recombines TRBV27 with TRBJ2-1; D uncertain. Trimming removed 7 bases from V and 8 bases from J, with 21 bases in between. The V gene's germline CDR1 is MNHEY and CDR2 SMNVEV (reference sequence). The length of the CDR3 is 15 residues. CDR3 nucleotides: TGTGCCAGCACCCTTTACCAAACCAAAACCGATGAGCAGTTCTTC. It encodes CASTLYQTKTDEQFF.

The genes are TRBV30 and TRBJ2-6; no definite D call. The CDR3 is 14 amino acids. The V end lost 2 bases, the J end lost 3 bases, and 8 bases lay between the germline ends. The germline V gene encodes CDR1 GTSNPN and CDR2 SVGIG (reference sequence). This CDR3 reads CAWSFAYGANVLTF. The CDR3 DNA reads as TGTGCCTGGAGTTTCGCCTATGGGGCCAACGTCCTGACTTTC.

The rearrangement links TRBV28 to TRBJ2-5; D is perhaps TRBD1 or TRBD2 (5 bases each). CDR1 and CDR2 from the germline V gene are MDHEN and SYDVKM. Trimming left V 3 bases short and J 4 bases short, with 12 bases between. The CDR3 is made up of 14 amino acids. The CDR3 coding sequence is TGTGCCAGCAGTTTGGGACGGTGGGGAGAGACCCAGTACTTC. Residues: CASSLGRWGETQYF. Full variable domain (outside the CDR3, taken from reference TRBV28 and TRBJ2-5): DVKVTQSSRYLVKRTGEKVFLECVQDMDHENMFWYRQDPGLGLRLIYFSYDVKMKEKGDIPEGYSVSREKKERFSLILESASTNQTSMYLCASSLGRWGETQYFGPGTRLLVL.

J is TRBJ2-5 and V is TRBV7-9; perhaps TRBD1 as D (6 bases). Germline V CDR1 and CDR2: SEHNR, FQNEAQ (reference sequence). The CDR3 loop spans 16 amino acids. The V gene lost 2 bases and the J gene lost 3 bases, with 16 bases spanning the gap. CDR3 nucleotide sequence: TGTGCCAGCAGCTTACCCCGAGGGGGACAAGAAGAGACCCAGTACTTC. This translates into CASSLPRGGQEETQYF.

This clonotype was seen ten or more times. The chain joins TRBV2 to TRBJ2-3, with 9 bases fitting TRBD2. Trimming removed 10 bases from V and 3 bases from J; junction bases left unmatched: 8. Germline CDR1 and CDR2: SNHLY and FYNNEI. The CDR3 runs 14 residues. The DNA of the CDR3 is TGTGCCAATCGCAAGCGGGGGGCTACAGATACGCAGTATTTT. It translates to CANRKRGATDTQYF.